This T cell receptor beta chain was retrieved from a study of blood T cell repertoires in COVID-19. CDR1 is SEHNR and CDR2 is FQNEAQ in the germline V gene (reference sequence). CDR3 size: 16 residues. Deletions cut 0 bases from V and 0 bases from J, with 9 bases between. Clones were read by immunoSEQ multiplex PCR, and TCRdb kept only the in-frame ones, dropping some. This sample has fewer than 250,000 clones, with 85% to 90% found just once. This sequence joins TRBV7-9 and TRBJ1-3; weak D call: TRBD1 (5 bases). The sequencing sample was made of PBMCs or T cells enriched from blood (not recorded which). This clonotype was sampled from a man aged 25 to 40 who had been exposed to COVID-19. CDR3 coding DNA: TGTGCCAGCAGCTTAGCAGTCGGGGGCTCTGGAAACACCATATATTTT. The encoded protein is CASSLAVGGSGNTIYF.